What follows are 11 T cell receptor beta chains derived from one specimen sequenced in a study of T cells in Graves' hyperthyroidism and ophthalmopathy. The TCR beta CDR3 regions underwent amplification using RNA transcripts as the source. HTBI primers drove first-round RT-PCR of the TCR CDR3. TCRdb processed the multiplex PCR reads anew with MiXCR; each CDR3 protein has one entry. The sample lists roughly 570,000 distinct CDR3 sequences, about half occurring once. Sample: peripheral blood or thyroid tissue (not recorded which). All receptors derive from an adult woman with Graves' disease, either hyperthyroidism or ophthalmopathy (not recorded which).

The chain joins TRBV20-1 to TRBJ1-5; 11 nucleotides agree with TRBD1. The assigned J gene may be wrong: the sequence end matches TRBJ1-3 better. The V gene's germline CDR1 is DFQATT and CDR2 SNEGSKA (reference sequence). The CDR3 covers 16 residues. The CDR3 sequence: CSARDRGTGGKNTIYF. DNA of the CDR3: TGCAGTGCTAGAGATCGGGGGACAGGGGGAAAGAACACCATATATTTT.

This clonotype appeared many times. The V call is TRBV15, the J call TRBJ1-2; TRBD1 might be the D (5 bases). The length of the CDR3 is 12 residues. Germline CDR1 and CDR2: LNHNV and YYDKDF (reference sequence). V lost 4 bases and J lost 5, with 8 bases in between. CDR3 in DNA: TGTGCCACCAGCATCACAGGATATGGCTACACCTTC. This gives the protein CATSITGYGYTF.

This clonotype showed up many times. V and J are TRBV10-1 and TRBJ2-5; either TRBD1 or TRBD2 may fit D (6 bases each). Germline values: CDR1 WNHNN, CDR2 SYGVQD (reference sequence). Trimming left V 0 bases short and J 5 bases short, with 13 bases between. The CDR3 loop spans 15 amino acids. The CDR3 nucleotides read TGCGCCAGCAGTGAGTCGAACGGGGGCGAGGAGACCCAGTACTTC. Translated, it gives CASSESNGGEETQYF.

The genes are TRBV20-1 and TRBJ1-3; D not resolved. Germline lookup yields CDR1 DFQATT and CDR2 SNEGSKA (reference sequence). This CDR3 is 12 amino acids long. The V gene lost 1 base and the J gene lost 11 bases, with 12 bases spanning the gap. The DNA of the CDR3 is TGCAGTGCTAGAGTGGGCGGGAGGGCCATATATTTT. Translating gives CSARVGGRAIYF.

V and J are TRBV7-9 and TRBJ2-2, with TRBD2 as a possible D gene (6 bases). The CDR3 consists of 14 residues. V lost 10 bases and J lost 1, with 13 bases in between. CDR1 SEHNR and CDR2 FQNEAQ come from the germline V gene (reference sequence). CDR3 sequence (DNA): TGTGCCACTTATAGCGGATTGAACACCGGGGAGCTGTTTTTT. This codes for CATYSGLNTGELFF.

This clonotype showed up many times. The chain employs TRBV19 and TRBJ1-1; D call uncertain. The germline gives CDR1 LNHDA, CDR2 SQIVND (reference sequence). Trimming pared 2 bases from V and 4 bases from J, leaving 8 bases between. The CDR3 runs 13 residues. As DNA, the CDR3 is TGTGCCAGTAGTATATTTCGGGGCACTGAAGCTTTCTTT. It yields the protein CASSIFRGTEAFF.

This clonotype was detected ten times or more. In nucleotides, the CDR3 is TGTGCCAGCAGCACACACAGGCGGAGCTCTGGAAACACCATATATTTT. This translates into CASSTHRRSSGNTIYF. The rearrangement links TRBV11-2 to TRBJ1-3; maybe TRBD1 (5 bases). Deletions cut 5 bases from V and 0 bases from J, with 14 bases between. This CDR3 comprises 16 residues. Germline V lookup: CDR1 SGHAT, CDR2 FQNNGV. The whole variable domain, remainder taken from reference TRBV11-2 and TRBJ1-3, is EAGVAQSPRYKIIEKRQSVAFWCNPISGHATLYWYQQILGQGPKLLIQFQNNGVVDDSQLPKDRFSAERLKGVDSTLKIQPAKLEDSAVYLCASSTHRRSSGNTIYFGEGSWLTVV.

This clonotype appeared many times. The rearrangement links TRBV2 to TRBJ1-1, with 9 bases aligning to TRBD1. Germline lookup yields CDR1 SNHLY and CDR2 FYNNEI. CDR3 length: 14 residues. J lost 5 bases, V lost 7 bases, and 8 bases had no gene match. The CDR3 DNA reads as TGTGCCAGCAACCCGGGACAGGGTGATACTGAAGCTTTCTTT. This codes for CASNPGQGDTEAFF.

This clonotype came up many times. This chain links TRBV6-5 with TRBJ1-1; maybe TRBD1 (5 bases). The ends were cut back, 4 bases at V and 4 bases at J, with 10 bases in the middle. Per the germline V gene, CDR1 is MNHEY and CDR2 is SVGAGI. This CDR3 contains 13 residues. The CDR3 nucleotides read TGTGCCAGCAGTTCTCCGGGGACCACTGAAGCTTTCTTT. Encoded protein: CASSSPGTTEAFF.

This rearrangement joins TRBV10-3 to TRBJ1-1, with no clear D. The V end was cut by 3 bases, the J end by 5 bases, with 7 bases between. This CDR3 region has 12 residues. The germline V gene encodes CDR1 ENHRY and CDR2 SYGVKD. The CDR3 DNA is TGTGCCATCAGTGAAAGGCAGACTGAAGCTTTCTTT. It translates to CAISERQTEAFF.

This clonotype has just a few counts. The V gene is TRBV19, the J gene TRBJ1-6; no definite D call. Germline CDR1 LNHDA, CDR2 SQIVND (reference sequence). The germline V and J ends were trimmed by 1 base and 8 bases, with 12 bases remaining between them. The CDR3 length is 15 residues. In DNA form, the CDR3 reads TGTGCCAGTAGTATAGGGCACCGGACGGATTCACCCCTCCACTTT. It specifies CASSIGHRTDSPLHF.